This entry lists 17 T cell receptor beta chains sequenced from one sample in a study of post-analysis software for immune sequencing data. These TCRs' antigens remain unknown. Unique molecular identifiers were built into the TCR beta cDNA libraries. TCRdb itself ran the PCR reads through MiXCR, one entry per CDR3 protein. Counted here are about 430,000 distinct CDR3 sequences, 30% to 40% occurring once; the ten biggest clones make up around 8%. Overall study findings and caveats: Higher frequency in patients than in controls was seen for about 5 TRBV segments, with TRBV5-6, TRBV5-1 and TRBV20-1 among them.

The specimen was blood. All receptors derive from a girl aged 2 to 10 with multiple sclerosis.

The V and J genes are TRBV20-1 and TRBJ2-7, with TRBD1 matching 9 bases. Losses at the gene ends were 5 bases for V and 5 bases for J; bases not matched to a gene: 10. Germline values: CDR1 DFQATT, CDR2 SNEGSKA (reference sequence). The length of the CDR3 is 14 residues. CDR3 bases: TGCAGTGCTTACACCGGGACAGGGTATCACGAGCAGTACTTC. Translation gives CSAYTGTGYHEQYF.

This clonotype showed up just a few times. The gene calls are TRBV9 and TRBJ2-7; 8 bases line up with TRBD1. The V gene's germline CDR1 is SGDLS and CDR2 YYNGEE. The CDR3 covers 14 residues. Trimming at V came to 4 bases and at J to 2 bases, leaving 5 bases not matched to a gene. This chain's CDR3 is CASSPRQGTYEQYF. For the CDR3, the DNA is TGTGCCAGCAGCCCCCGACAGGGGACCTACGAGCAGTACTTC.

This clonotype has just a few counts. The chain couples TRBV7-9 to TRBJ1-1, with a possible D match to TRBD1 (5 bases). V was shortened by 0 bases and J by 4 bases, with 9 bases between the two germline ends. This CDR3 is built from 14 residues. Germline V gene lookup returns CDR1 SEHNR and CDR2 FQNEAQ (reference sequence). Written as DNA, the CDR3 is TGTGCCAGCAGCTTAGCAGGGGTGGCCACTGAAGCTTTCTTT. This gives the protein CASSLAGVATEAFF.

The gene calls are TRBV28 and TRBJ1-1, with D possibly TRBD1 on 6 matching bases. The V end was cut by 7 bases, the J end by 7 bases, with 22 bases between. Germline CDR1 MDHEN, CDR2 SYDVKM. The CDR3 sequence is 15 residues long. The CDR3 sequence: CASTPRGRGLGEAFF. In nucleotides, the CDR3 is TGTGCCAGCACCCCAAGGGGAAGGGGGTTAGGTGAAGCTTTCTTT.

This clonotype was observed a few times. The chain combines TRBV4-1 with TRBJ2-5, with D unclear. Trimming pared 1 base from V and 11 bases from J, leaving 17 bases between. Germline-derived CDR1 and CDR2 are MGHRA and YSYEKL. The CDR3 consists of 14 residues. Written as DNA, the CDR3 is TGCGCCAGCAGCCAAGTAGGTAGCAGTCCCCAGCAGTACTTC. The encoded protein is CASSQVGSSPQQYF.

The DNA for the CDR3 is TGTGCCAGCTTCTCCGGGACAGGGGGCAGCGAGCAGTACTTC. Its protein product is CASFSGTGGSEQYF. J is TRBJ2-5 and V is TRBV18; TRBD1 agrees at 12 bases. The J call may be incorrect, as the DNA end agrees better with TRBJ2-7. The CDR3 sequence is 14 residues long. Germline CDR1 and CDR2: KGHSH and LQKENI.

The chain joins TRBV7-3 to TRBJ1-1; TRBD1 agrees at 7 bases. This CDR3 is built from 13 residues. CDR1 is SGHTA and CDR2 is FQGTGA in the germline V gene. The junction had 8 bases not matched to a gene; V was cut back by 5 bases and J by 8 bases. In nucleotides, the CDR3 is TGTGCCAGCAGCCCCACAACAGGGGAGGAAGCTTTCTTT. It translates to CASSPTTGEEAFF. Using reference TRBV7-3 and TRBJ1-1 for the parts outside the CDR3, the full variable domain is GAGVSQTPSNKVTEKGKYVELRCDPISGHTALYWYRQSLGQGPEFLIYFQGTGAADDSGLPNDRFFAVRPEGSVSTLKIQRTERGDSAVYLCASSPTTGEEAFFGQGTRLTVV.

This sequence joins TRBV28 and TRBJ2-1, with 10 positions matching TRBD1. This CDR3 contains 13 residues. V was clipped by 10 bases and J by 7 bases; unmatched bases: 7. Per the germline V gene, CDR1 is MDHEN and CDR2 is SYDVKM. CDR3 region: CANKGTGENEQFF. The CDR3 region has the DNA TGTGCCAACAAAGGGACAGGGGAAAATGAGCAGTTCTTC. Drawing the rest from reference TRBV28 and TRBJ2-1, the complete variable domain is DVKVTQSSRYLVKRTGEKVFLECVQDMDHENMFWYRQDPGLGLRLIYFSYDVKMKEKGDIPEGYSVSREKKERFSLILESASTNQTSMYLCANKGTGENEQFFGPGTRLTVL.

This clonotype has a handful of counts. The chain is built from TRBV28 and TRBJ1-1; TRBD1 is a possible D gene (5 bases). Trimming took 1 base from V and 4 from J, leaving 10 bases between them. The CDR3 is 14 residues long. Germline V gene lookup returns CDR1 MDHEN and CDR2 SYDVKM. CDR3 sequence: CASSLSGLGTEAFF. In nucleotides, the CDR3 is TGTGCCAGCAGTTTATCAGGGTTGGGCACTGAAGCTTTCTTT.

This clonotype was seen more than once but under ten times. The chain joins TRBV3-1 to TRBJ2-1; a possible D gene is TRBD1 (5 bases). Trimming took 3 bases from V and 10 from J, leaving 10 bases between them. Germline V gene sequence: CDR1 LGHDT, CDR2 YNNKEL (reference sequence). The length of the CDR3 is 12 residues. The CDR3 region has the DNA TGTGCCAGCAGCCACGCAGGGCGGGAGCAGTTCTTC. This translates into CASSHAGREQFF.

About this clonotype itself: One end of the junction varies from germline; a read error may be responsible. The rearrangement joins TRBV28 to TRBJ1-5; 10 bases map to TRBD1. CDR1 is MDHEN, CDR2 SYDVKM, per germline. The CDR3 has 14 residues. CDR3 DNA: TGTGCCAGCAGTCTATGGGACAGGGGACAGCCCCAGCATTTT. Amino acids: CASSLWDRGQPQHF.

The V gene is TRBV5-8, the J gene TRBJ2-4; 7 nucleotides align to TRBD2. The assigned J gene may be wrong: the sequence end matches TRBJ2-7 better. The V gene's germline CDR1 is SGHTS and CDR2 YDEGEE. CDR3 length: 16 amino acids. The CDR3 loop is CASSLFGRGSSYEQYF. The CDR3 coding sequence is TGTGCCAGCAGCTTGTTTGGGCGGGGGAGCTCCTACGAGCAGTACTTC.

On this clonotype itself: The final CDR3 position lacks the conserved phenylalanine or tryptophan, pointing to a likely read error. The chain links TRBV27 to TRBJ2-7; no firm D call. Germline CDR1 is MNHEY and CDR2 is SMNVEV (reference sequence). V shed 6 bases and J shed 7 bases, with 16 bases lying between them. The CDR3 consists of 13 residues. The CDR3 is CASSPRFTLEQYC. The CDR3, as DNA: TGTGCCAGCAGCCCGCGCTTTACCCTAGAGCAGTACTGC.

This clonotype came up once. Written as DNA, the CDR3 is TGTGCCAGCAGCAAAGACCCGGGGGCGAATGGCTACACCTTC. Translation gives CASSKDPGANGYTF. This rearrangement joins TRBV21-1 to TRBJ1-2; the DNA was not compared with TRBD1, the D call given in the table. TRBV21-1 is marked as a pseudogene. There are 14 residues in the CDR3.

This sequence joins TRBV20-1 and TRBJ2-3; TRBD1 is a possible D gene (6 bases). This CDR3 contains 15 residues. The germline gives CDR1 DFQATT, CDR2 SNEGSKA (reference sequence). V lost 0 bases and J lost 5, with 15 bases in between. CDR3 sequence: CSARDLGTYGDTQYF. The CDR3 DNA reads as TGCAGTGCTAGAGATTTAGGGACATATGGAGATACGCAGTATTTT.

The chain links TRBV7-2 to TRBJ2-1; 11 nucleotides line up with TRBD2. The germline gives CDR1 SGHTA, CDR2 FQGNSA. This CDR3 is built from 16 residues. The J segment lost 5 bases and the V segment lost 5 bases, leaving 8 bases of the junction unmatched. CDR3 residues: CASSHGTSGLHNEQFF. CDR3 DNA: TGTGCCAGCAGCCATGGGACTAGCGGACTACACAATGAGCAGTTCTTC.

Concerning this clonotype: In this CDR3 the conserved last residue, phenylalanine or tryptophan, is missing, so a read error is likely. Because the CDR3's place on the DNA is in doubt, the DNA is left out and the CDR3 is given as listed by TCRdb. J is TRBJ2-1 and V is TRBV12-3 or TRBV12-4. 14 amino acids form the CDR3, both terminal residues included. The CDR3 loop reads CASSLSVRGDEQFS.